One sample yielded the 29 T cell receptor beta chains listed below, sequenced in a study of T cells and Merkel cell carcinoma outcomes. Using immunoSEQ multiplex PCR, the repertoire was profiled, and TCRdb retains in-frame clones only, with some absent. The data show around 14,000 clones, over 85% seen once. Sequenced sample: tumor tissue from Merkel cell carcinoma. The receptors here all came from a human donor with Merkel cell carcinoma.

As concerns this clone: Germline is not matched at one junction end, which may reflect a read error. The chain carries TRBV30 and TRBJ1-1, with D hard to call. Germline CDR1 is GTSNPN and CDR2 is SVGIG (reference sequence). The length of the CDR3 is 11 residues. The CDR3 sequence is CAWSRVTEVFF. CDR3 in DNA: TGTGCCTGGAGTAGGGTCACTGAAGTTTTCTTT. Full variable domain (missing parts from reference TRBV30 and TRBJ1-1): SQTIHQWPATLVQPVGSPLSLECTVEGTSNPNLYWYRQAAGRGLQLLFYSVGIGQISSEVPQNLSASRPQDRQFILSSKKLLLSDSGFYLCAWSRVTEVFFGQGTRLTVV.

The CDR3 here is CASSRDRGRGEKLFF. The DNA of the CDR3 is TGCGCCAGCAGCCGGGACAGGGGAAGGGGTGAAAAACTGTTTTTT. V is TRBV5-1 and J is TRBJ1-4; 10 bases are a match to TRBD1. This CDR3 has 15 residues. CDR1 is SGHRS and CDR2 is YFSETQ in the germline V gene. J lost 7 bases, V lost 4 bases, and 7 bases had no gene match.

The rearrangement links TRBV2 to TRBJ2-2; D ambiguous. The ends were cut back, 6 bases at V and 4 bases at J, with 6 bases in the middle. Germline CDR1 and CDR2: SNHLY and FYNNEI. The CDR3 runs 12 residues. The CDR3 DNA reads TGTGCCAGCAGACAGATCACCGGGGAGCTGTTTTTT. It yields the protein CASRQITGELFF.

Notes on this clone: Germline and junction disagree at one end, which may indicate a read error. As DNA, the CDR3 is TGTAGCGTTGTCGTTCCAGCACTTGAAGCTTTCTTT. Protein product: CSVVVPALEAFF. The V call is TRBV29-1, the J call TRBJ1-1; D unresolved. This CDR3 spans 12 amino acids. CDR1 is SQVTM, CDR2 ANQGSEA, per germline.

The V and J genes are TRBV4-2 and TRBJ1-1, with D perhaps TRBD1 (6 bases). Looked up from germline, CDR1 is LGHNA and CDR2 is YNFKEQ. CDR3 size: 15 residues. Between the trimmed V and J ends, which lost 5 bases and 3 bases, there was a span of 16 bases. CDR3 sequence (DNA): TGTGCCAGCAGCGCGCTAAGAGGGGGGGACACTGAAGCTTTCTTT. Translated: CASSALRGGDTEAFF.

The CDR3 reads CASSFPGRNTIYF. The CDR3 DNA is TGTGCCAGCAGTTTCCCAGGGAGAAACACCATATATTTT. The chain combines TRBV28 with TRBJ1-3; D possibly corresponds to TRBD1 (5 bases). The CDR3 is made up of 13 amino acids. CDR1 is MDHEN and CDR2 is SYDVKM in the germline V gene. The V end was cut by 3 bases, the J end by 5 bases, with 8 bases between.

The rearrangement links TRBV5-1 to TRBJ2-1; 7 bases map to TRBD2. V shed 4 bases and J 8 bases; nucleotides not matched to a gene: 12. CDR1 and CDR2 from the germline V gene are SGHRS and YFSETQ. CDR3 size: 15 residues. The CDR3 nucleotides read TGCGCCAGCAGCCAGGCAACTAGCGAAATGGATGAGCAGTTCTTC. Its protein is CASSQATSEMDEQFF.

For the CDR3, the DNA is TGTGCCACGATGAAACGGGACAGTATATTCTTGCGCAATCAGCCCCAGCATTTT. It is translated as CATMKRDSIFLRNQPQHF. The V call is TRBV15, the J call TRBJ1-5, with 7 bases aligning to TRBD1. V shed 9 bases and J 2 bases; nucleotides not matched to a gene: 19. This CDR3 region has 18 residues. Germline V CDR1 and CDR2: LNHNV, YYDKDF (reference sequence).

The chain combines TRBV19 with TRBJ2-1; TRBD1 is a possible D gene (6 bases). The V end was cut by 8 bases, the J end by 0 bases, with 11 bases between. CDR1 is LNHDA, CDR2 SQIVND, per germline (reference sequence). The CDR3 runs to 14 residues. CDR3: CASPDRSSYNEQFF. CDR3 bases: TGTGCCAGTCCCGACAGGAGCTCCTACAATGAGCAGTTCTTC.

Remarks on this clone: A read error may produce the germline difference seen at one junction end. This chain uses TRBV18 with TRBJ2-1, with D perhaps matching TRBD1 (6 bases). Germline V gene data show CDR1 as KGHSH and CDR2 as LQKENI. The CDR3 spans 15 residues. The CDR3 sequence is CASSPPGGTYNEQFF. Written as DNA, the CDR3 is TGTGCCAGCTCACCACCTGGGGGCACCTATAATGAGCAGTTCTTC.

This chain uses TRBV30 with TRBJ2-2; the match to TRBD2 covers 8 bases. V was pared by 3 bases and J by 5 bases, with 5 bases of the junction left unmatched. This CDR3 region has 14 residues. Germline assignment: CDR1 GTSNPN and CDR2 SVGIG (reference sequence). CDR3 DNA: TGTGCCTGGAGGCCGGGGGGGCGGACCGGGGAGCTGTTTTTT. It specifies CAWRPGGRTGELFF.

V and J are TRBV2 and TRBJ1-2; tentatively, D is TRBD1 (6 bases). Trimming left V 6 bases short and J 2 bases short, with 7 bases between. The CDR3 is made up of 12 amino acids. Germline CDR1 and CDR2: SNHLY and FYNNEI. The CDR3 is CASRDRNYGYTF. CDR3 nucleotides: TGTGCCAGCAGAGACAGGAACTATGGCTACACCTTC.

The CDR3 nucleotides read TGTGCCAGCAGCTTAGGGGACAGTCACGGCTACACCTTC. It yields the protein CASSLGDSHGYTF. This chain joins TRBV7-9 and TRBJ1-2, with 7 bases that match TRBD1. CDR3 length: 13 amino acids. With V trimmed by 1 base and J by 8 bases, 4 bases remained unmatched. Germline-derived CDR1 and CDR2 are SEHNR and FQNEAQ (reference sequence).

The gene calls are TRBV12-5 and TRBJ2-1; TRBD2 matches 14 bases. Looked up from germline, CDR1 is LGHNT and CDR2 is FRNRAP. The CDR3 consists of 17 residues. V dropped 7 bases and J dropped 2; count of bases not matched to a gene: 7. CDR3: CASAMTSGRVAYNEQFF. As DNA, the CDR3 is TGTGCTAGTGCCATGACTAGCGGGAGGGTAGCCTACAATGAGCAGTTCTTC.

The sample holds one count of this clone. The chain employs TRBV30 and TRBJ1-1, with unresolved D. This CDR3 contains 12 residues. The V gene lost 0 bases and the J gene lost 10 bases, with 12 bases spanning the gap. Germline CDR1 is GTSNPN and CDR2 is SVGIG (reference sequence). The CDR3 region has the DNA TGTGCCTGGAGTGTCAGACCCGGGCGAGCTTTCTTT. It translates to CAWSVRPGRAFF.

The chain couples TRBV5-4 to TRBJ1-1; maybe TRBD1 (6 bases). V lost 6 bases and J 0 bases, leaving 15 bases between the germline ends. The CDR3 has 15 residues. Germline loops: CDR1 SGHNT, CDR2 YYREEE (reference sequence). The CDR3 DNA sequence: TGTGCCAGCAAACAGGGTGGAAACATGAACACTGAAGCTTTCTTT. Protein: CASKQGGNMNTEAFF.

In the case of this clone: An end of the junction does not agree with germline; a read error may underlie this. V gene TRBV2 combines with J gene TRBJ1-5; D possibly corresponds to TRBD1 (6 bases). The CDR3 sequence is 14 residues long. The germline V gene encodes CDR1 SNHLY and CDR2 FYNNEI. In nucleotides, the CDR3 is TGTGCCAGCAGTGGGACAGAAGGGACTCAGCTCCAGCATTTT. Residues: CASSGTEGTQLQHF.

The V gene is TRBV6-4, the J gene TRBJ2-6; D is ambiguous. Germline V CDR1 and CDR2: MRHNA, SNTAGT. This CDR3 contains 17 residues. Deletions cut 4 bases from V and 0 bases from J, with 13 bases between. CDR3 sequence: CASSGGVGNSGANVLTF. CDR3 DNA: TGTGCCAGCAGTGGCGGTGTGGGGAACTCTGGGGCCAACGTCCTGACTTTC.

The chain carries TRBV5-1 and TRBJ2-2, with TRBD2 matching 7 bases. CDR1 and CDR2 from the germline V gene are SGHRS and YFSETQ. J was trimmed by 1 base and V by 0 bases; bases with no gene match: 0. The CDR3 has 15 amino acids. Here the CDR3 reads CASSLVAGNTGELFF. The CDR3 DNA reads TGCGCCAGCAGCTTGGTAGCGGGGAACACCGGGGAGCTGTTTTTT.

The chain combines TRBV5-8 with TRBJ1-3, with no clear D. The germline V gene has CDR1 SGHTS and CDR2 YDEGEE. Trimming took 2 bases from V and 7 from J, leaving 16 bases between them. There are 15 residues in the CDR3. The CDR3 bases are TGTGCCAGCAGCTTAAACCGGGCCTTGGGGAACACCATATATTTT. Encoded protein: CASSLNRALGNTIYF.

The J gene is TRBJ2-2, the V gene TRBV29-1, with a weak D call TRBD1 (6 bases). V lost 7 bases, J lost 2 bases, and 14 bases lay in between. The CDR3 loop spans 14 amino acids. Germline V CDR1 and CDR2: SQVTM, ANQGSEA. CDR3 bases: TGCAGCGCTCAGTGGGACATCAACACCGGGGAGCTGTTTTTT. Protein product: CSAQWDINTGELFF.

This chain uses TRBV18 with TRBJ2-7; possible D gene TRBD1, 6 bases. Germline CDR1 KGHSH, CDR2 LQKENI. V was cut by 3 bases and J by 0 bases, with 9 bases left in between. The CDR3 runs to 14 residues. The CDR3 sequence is CASSPDRYSYEQYF. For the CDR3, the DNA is TGTGCCAGCTCACCCGACAGGTACTCCTACGAGCAGTACTTC.

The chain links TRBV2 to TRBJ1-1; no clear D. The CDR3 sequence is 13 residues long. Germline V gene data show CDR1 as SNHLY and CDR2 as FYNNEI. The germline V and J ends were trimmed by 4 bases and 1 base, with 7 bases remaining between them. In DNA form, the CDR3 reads TGTGCCAGCAGTGTAGTGGAGAACACTGAAGCTTTCTTT. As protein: CASSVVENTEAFF.

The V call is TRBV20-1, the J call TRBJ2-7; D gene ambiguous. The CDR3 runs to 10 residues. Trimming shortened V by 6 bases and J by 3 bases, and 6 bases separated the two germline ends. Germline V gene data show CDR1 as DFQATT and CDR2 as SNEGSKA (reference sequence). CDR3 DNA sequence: TGCAGTGCGGGAAACTACGAGCAGTACTTC. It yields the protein CSAGNYEQYF.

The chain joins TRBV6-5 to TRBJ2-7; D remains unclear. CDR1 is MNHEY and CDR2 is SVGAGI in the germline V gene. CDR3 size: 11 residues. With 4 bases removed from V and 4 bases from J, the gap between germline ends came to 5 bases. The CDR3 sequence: CASSSEYEQYF. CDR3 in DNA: TGTGCCAGCAGTTCCGAGTACGAGCAGTACTTC.

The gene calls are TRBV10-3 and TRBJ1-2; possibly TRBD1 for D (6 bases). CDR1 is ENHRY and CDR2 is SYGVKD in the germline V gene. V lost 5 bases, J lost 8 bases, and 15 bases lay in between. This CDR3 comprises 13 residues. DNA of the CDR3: TGTGCCATCAGTCCGGACAGTTCGCGAGGCTACACCTTC. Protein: CAISPDSSRGYTF.

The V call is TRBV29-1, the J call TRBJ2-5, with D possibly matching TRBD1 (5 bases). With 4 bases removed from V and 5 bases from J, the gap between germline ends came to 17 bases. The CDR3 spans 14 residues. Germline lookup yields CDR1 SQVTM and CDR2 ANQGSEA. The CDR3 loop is CSVGTQGVGETQYF. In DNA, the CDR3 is TGCAGCGTTGGTACCCAGGGTGTGGGGGAGACCCAGTACTTC.

The CDR3 is CASRIPGGGEKLFF. CDR3 sequence (DNA): TGTGCCAGCAGGATCCCAGGGGGTGGTGAAAAACTGTTTTTT. The chain recombines TRBV28 with TRBJ1-4; 7 nucleotides align to TRBD1. Germline CDR1 MDHEN, CDR2 SYDVKM. J was trimmed by 7 bases and V by 6 bases; bases with no gene match: 8. The CDR3 extends over 14 amino acids.

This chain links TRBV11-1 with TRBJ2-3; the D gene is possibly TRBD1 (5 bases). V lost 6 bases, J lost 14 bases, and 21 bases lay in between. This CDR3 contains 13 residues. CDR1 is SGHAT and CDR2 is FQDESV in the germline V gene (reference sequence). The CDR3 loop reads CASSLDQGALLYF. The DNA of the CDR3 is TGTGCCAGCAGTCTAGACCAGGGCGCCCTTTTGTATTTT. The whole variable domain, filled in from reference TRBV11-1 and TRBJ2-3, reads EAEVAQSPRYKITEKSQAVAFWCDPISGHATLYWYRQILGQGPELLVQFQDESVVDDSQLPKDRFSAERLKGVDSTLKIQPAELGDSAMYLCASSLDQGALLYFGPGTRLTVL.